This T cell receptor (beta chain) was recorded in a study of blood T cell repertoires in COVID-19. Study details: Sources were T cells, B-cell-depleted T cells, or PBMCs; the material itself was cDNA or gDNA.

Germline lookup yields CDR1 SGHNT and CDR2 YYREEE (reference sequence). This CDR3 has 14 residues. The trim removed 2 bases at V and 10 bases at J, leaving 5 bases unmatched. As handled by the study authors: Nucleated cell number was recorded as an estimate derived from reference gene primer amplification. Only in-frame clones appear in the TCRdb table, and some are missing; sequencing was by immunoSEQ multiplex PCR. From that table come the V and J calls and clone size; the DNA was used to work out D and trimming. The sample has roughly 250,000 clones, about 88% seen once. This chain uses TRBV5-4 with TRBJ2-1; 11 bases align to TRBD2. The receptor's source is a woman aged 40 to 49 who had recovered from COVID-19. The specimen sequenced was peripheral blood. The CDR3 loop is CASSFTRLAGEQFF. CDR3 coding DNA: TGTGCCAGCAGCTTTACCCGACTAGCGGGGGAGCAGTTCTTC.